The clone carrying this TCR beta chain was counted a few times. Its antigen is not known. TCR beta CDR3 sequences were amplified from RNA transcripts. RT-PCR in the first round (using the HTBI primer set) targeted the TCR CDR3. TCRdb redid the calling of the multiplex PCR reads with MiXCR, one entry per CDR3 protein. The repertoire holds roughly 740,000 distinct CDR3 sequences, over 15% seen once, with around 7.7% in the top ten. PBMCs came from more than 8.5 ml fresh peripheral blood. The source of the sample is a study of T cells in Graves' hyperthyroidism and ophthalmopathy. Study observations and caveats: Blood shared most expanded thyroid clonotypes above 0.001.

V was shortened by 5 bases and J by 10 bases, with 23 bases between the two germline ends. Germline V gene data show CDR1 as DFQATT and CDR2 as SNEGSKA (reference sequence). The CDR3 sequence is 14 residues long. V usage is TRBV20-1 and J usage is TRBJ1-2; tentatively, D is TRBD1 (6 bases). Sequenced input: blood. The sequence derives from a man in his late teens or twenties with Graves' hyperthyroidism. The CDR3 here is CSAPGWGAGEVYTF. The CDR3 DNA reads as TGCAGTGCTCCGGGATGGGGGGCCGGTGAAGTCTACACCTTC.